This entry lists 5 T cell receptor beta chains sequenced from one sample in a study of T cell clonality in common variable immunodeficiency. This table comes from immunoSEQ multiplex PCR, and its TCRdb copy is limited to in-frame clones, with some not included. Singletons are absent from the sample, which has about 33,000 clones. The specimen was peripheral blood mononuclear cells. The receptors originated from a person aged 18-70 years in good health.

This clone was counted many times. The DNA read from the CDR3 is TGCAGTGCAACGGACAGGGGCAGGTCGGACACTGAA. This translates into CSATDRGRSDTE. The CDR3 in full is CSATDRGRSDTEAFF. The J gene is TRBJ1-1, the V gene TRBV20-1; 9 positions agree with TRBD1. The read halts 3 residues ahead of the CDR3 end, with the missing end drawn from the germline J gene. Germline V gives CDR1 DFQATT, CDR2 SNEGSKA (reference sequence). CDR3 length: 15 amino acids. The junction had 11 bases not matched to a gene; V was cut back by 6 bases and J by 3 bases.

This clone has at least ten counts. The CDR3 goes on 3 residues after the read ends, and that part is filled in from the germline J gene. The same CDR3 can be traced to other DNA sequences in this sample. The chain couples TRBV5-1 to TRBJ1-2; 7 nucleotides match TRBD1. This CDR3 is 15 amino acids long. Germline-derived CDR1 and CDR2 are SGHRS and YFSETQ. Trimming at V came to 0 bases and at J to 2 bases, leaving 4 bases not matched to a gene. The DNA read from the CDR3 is TGCGCCAGCAGCTTGGGGGACAGATCCAACTATGGC. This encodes CASSLGDRSNYG. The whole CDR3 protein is CASSLGDRSNYGYTF.

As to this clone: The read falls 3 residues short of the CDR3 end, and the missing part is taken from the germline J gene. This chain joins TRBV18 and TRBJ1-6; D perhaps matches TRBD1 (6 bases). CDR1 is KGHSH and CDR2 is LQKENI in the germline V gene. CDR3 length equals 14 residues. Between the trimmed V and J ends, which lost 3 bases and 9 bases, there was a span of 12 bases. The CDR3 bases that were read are TGTGCCAGCTCACCCGGCGGGGGCGGTTCACCC. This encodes CASSPGGGGSP. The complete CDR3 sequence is CASSPGGGGSPLHF.

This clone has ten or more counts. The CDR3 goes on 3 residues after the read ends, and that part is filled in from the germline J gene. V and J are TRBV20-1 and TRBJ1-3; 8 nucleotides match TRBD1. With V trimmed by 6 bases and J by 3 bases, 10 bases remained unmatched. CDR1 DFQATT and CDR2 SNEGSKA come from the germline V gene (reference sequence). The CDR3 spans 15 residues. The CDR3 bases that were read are TGCAGTGCCTCCTCCGGGACAGGAGTTGGAAACACC. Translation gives CSASSGTGVGNT. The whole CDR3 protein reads CSASSGTGVGNTIYF.

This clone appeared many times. This CDR3 reads CASSLGTGGHNSPLHF. The sequenced part of the CDR3 DNA is TGTGCCAGTAGTCTCGGGACAGGCGGCCATAATTCACCC. This chain uses TRBV19 with TRBJ1-6, with TRBD1 matching 8 bases. The missing CDR3 end, 3 residues past where the read stops, is filled in from the germline J gene. J gave up 5 bases and V 5 bases, and 8 bases lay outside the gene matches. The CDR3 consists of 16 residues. Germline CDR1 reads LNHDA; CDR2 reads SQIVND (reference sequence).